The 2 T cell receptor beta chains below come from one sample, sequenced in a study of STAT3 mutations in large granular lymphocyte leukemia. Study-level findings and limits: Every T-LGLL patient had at least one immunodominant TCRbeta clonotype.

The table came from immunoSEQ multiplex PCR; TCRdb's copy has only in-frame clones and leaves some out. This table holds roughly 22,000 clones, about 94% found once. Their recognized antigens are unknown. Material for sequencing was peripheral blood mononuclear cells. The receptors come from a man in his forties with T-cell large granular lymphocyte leukemia. Some clones in this sample may be carry-over from other donors' samples.

The rearrangement uses TRBV5-1 and TRBJ1-4, with D unresolved. The CDR3 extends over 15 amino acids. The germline V and J ends were trimmed by 8 bases and 0 bases, with 14 bases remaining between them. The germline CDR1 and CDR2 sequences are SGHRS and YFSETQ. In DNA form, the CDR3 reads TGCGCCAGTCAAACGGGAGGGTCAACTAATGAAAAACTGTTTTTT. The encoded protein is CASQTGGSTNEKLFF.

This chain connects TRBV5-4 to TRBJ2-2, with a possible D match to TRBD2 (6 bases). There are 16 residues in the CDR3. Germline V lookup: CDR1 SGHNT, CDR2 YYREEE (reference sequence). V lost 0 bases and J lost 1, with 10 bases in between. CDR3 loop: CASSLAGSENTGELFF. CDR3 sequence (DNA): TGTGCCAGCAGCTTGGCCGGGAGCGAGAACACCGGGGAGCTGTTTTTT.